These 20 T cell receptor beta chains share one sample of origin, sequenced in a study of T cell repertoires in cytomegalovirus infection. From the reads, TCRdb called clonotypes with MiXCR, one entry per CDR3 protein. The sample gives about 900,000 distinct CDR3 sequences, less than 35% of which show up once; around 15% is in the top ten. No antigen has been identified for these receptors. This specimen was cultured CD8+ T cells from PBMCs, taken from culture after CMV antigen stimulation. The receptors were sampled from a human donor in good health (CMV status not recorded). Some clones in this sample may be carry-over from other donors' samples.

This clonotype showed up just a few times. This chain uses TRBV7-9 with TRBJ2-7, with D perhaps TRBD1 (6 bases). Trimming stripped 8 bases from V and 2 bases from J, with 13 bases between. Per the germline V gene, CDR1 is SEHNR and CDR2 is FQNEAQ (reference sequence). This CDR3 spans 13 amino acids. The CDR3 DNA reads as TGTGCCAGCGCACGCCGGGACACCTACGAGCAGTACTTC. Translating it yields CASARRDTYEQYF.

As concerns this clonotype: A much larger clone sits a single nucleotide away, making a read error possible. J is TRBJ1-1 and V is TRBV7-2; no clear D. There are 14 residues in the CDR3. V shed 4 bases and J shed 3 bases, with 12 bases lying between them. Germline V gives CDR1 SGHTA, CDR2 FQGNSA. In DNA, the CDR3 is TGTGCCAGCAGCTCCCGACGGGCAGACACTGAAGCTTTCTTT. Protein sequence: CASSSRRADTEAFF. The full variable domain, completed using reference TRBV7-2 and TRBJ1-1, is GAGVSQSPSNKVTEKGKDVELRCDPISGHTALYWYRQSLGQGLEFLIYFQGNSAPDKSGLPSDRFSAERTGGSVSTLTIQRTQQEDSAVYLCASSSRRADTEAFFGQGTRLTVV.

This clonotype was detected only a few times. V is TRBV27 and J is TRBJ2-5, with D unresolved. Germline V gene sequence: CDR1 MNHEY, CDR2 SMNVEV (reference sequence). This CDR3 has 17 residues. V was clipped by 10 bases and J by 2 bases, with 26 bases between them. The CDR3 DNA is TGTGCCACCGGTGGGCCCGATCCGGGCTTTTTTCAAGAGACCCAGTACTTC. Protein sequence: CATGGPDPGFFQETQYF.

This chain's CDR3 is CASSKVGSYEQYF. CDR3 bases: TGTGCCAGTAGTAAGGTTGGATCCTACGAGCAGTACTTC. The rearrangement uses TRBV19 and TRBJ2-7; D is ambiguous. This CDR3 is built from 13 residues. Germline lookup yields CDR1 LNHDA and CDR2 SQIVND (reference sequence). Trimming pared 4 bases from V and 1 base from J, leaving 8 bases between.

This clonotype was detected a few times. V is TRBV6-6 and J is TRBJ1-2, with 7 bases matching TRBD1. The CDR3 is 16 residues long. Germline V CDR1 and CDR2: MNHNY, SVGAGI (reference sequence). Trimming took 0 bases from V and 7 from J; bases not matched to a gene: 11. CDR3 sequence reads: CASSYSGDSPGSGYTF. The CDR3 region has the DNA TGTGCCAGCAGTTACTCGGGGGACAGCCCGGGCAGTGGCTACACCTTC.

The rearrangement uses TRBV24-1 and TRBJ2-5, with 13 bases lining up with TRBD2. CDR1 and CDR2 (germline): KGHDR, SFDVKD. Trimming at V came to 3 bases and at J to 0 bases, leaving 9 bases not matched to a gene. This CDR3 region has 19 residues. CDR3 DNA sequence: TGTGCCACCAGTGATAGCGGACTAGCGGGAGTTACTTACCAAGAGACCCAGTACTTC. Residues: CATSDSGLAGVTYQETQYF.

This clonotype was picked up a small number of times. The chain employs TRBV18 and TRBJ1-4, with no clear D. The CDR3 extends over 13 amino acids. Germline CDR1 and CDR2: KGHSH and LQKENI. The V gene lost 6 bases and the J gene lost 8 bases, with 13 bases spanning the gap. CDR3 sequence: CASSPSTGEKLFF. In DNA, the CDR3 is TGTGCCAGCTCTCCATCAACCGGGGAAAAACTGTTTTTT.

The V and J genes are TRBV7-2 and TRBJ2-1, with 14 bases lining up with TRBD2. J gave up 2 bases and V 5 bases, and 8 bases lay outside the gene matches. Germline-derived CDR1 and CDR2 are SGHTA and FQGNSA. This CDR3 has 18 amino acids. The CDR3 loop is CASSPGTSGGITYNEQFF. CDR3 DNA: TGTGCCAGCAGCCCAGGGACTAGCGGGGGAATTACCTACAATGAGCAGTTCTTC.

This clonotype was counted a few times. The CDR3 bases are TGTGCCAGCAGCCCAAACAGGGGGCGGGAAACTGAAGCTTTCTTT. Encoded protein: CASSPNRGRETEAFF. The rearrangement uses TRBV7-9 and TRBJ1-1, with 9 bases aligning to TRBD1. Per the germline V gene, CDR1 is SEHNR and CDR2 is FQNEAQ (reference sequence). Trimming took 5 bases from V and 5 from J; bases not matched to a gene: 9. This CDR3 has 15 residues.

CDR3: CASSEGGRGYTF. The CDR3 region has the DNA TGCGCCAGCAGTGAGGGAGGGCGCGGCTACACCTTC. This chain uses TRBV10-1 with TRBJ1-2; D is undetermined. Germline V CDR1 and CDR2: WNHNN, SYGVQD (reference sequence). Trimming shortened V by 2 bases and J by 8 bases, and 9 bases separated the two germline ends. The CDR3 sequence is 12 residues long.

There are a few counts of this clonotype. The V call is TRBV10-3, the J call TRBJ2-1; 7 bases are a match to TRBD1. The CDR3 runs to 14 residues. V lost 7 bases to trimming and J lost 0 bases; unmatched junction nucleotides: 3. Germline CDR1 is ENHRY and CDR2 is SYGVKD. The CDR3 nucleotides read TGTGCCATCAACAACAGGGGCTCCTACAATGAGCAGTTCTTC. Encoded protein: CAINNRGSYNEQFF.

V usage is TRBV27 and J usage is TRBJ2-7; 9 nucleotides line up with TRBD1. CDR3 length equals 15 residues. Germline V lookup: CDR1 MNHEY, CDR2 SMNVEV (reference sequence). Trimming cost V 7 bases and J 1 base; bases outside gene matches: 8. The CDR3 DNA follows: TGTGCCAGCATCCTCGCGGGACAGGGATCCTACGAGCAGTACTTC. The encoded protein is CASILAGQGSYEQYF.

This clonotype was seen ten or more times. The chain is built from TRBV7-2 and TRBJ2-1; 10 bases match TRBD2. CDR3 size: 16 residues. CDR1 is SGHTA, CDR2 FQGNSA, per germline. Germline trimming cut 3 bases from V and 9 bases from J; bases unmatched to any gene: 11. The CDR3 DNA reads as TGTGCCAGCAGCTTCCCGAGCGGGGGGGCCCGGGGTGAGCAGTTCTTC. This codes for CASSFPSGGARGEQFF.

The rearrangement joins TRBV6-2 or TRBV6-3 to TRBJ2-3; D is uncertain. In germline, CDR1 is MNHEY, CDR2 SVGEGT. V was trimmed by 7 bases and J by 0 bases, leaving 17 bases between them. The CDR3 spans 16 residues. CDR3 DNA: TGTGCCAGCAACCCCGGCTACCCAACAAGCACAGATACGCAGTATTTT. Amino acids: CASNPGYPTSTDTQYF.

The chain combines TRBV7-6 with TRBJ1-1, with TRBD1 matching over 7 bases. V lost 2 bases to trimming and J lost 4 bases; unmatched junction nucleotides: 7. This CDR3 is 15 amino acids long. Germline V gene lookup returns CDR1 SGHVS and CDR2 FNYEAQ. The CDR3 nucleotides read TGTGCCAGCAGCTTAATAAGGGGGCCGGCCACTGAAGCTTTCTTT. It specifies CASSLIRGPATEAFF.

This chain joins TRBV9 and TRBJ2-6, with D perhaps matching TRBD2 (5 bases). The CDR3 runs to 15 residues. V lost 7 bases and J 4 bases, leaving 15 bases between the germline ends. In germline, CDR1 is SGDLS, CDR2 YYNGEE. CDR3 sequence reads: CASGGLGGGANVLTF. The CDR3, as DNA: TGTGCCAGCGGAGGTTTGGGTGGAGGGGCCAACGTCCTGACTTTC.

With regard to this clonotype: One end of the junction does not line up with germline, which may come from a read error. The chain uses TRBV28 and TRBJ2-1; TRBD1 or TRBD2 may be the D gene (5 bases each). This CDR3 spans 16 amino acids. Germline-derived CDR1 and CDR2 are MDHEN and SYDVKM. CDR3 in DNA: TGTGCCAGCACTTTAGGGACGTCTGGCTCCTACAATGAGCAGTTCTTC. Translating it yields CASTLGTSGSYNEQFF.

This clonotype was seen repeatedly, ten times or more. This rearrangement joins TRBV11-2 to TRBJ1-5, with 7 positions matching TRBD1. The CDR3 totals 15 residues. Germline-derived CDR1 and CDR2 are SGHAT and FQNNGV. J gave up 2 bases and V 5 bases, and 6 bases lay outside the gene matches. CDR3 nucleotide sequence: TGTGCCAGCAGCGAGGGGGCGTGGGGCAATCAGCCCCAGCATTTT. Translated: CASSEGAWGNQPQHF.

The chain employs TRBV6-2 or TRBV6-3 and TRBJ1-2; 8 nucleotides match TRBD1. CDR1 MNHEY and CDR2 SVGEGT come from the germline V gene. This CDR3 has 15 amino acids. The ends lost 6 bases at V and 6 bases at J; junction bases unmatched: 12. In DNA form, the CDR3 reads TGTGCCAGCAGCCCTAGGATGGACAGGGTAAATGGCTACACCTTC. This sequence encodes CASSPRMDRVNGYTF.

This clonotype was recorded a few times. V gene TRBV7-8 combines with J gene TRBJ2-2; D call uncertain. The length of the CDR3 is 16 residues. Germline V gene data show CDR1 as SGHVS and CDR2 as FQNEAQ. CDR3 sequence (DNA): TGTGCTGAATTGCCGGGCAGCCCTTGGGGTACCGGGGAGCTGTTTTTT. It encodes CAELPGSPWGTGELFF.